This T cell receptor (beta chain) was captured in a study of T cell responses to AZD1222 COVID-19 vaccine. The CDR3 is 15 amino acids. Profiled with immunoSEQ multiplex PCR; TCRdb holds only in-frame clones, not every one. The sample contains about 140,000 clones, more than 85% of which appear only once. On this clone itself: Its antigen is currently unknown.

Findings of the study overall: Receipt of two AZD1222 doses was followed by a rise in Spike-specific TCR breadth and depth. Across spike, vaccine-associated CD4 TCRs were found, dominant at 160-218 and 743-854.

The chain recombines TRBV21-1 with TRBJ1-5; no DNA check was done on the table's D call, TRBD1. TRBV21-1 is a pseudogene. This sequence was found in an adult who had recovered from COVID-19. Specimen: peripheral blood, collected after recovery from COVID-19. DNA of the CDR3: TGTGCCAGCAGCCGACAGGGAAGGTTCAATCAGCCCCAGCATTTT. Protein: CASSRQGRFNQPQHF.